The present TCR beta chain was sequenced within a study of cytomegalovirus exposure and HLA in healthy donors listed by TCRdb under 2017. As for the study more broadly: According to a later analysis, the approximately 120 validation repertoires were produced on the same platform as the 680 or so repertoires of the first cohort. The study was designed to test whether signatures of past pathogen exposure could be identified by cataloging public T cell receptors. A separate validation cohort of about 110 different subjects was used in addition to the 666-subject first cohort. High-throughput TCR immunosequencing, statistical association of individual TCRs with disease status, and machine learning were combined to predict cytomegalovirus infection status. What the authors observed across the whole study: The authors suggested that the approach could potentially be generalized to other disease states and immunological phenotypes. Across donors, most TCR sequences were observed very rarely, whereas some public TCRs were present in many individuals. The study listed 150 to 200 TCR beta chains as associated with cytomegalovirus. Subsequent analysis determined that TCRs grouped into clusters in the first cohort also showed a tendency toward co-occurrence across the 130 or so validation repertoires, and approximately 94% of cluster scores exceeded 0. In both the original and validation cohorts, the classifier was reported to diagnose cytomegalovirus status with high specificity and sensitivity. A few of the identified cytomegalovirus-associated TCR beta chains were confirmed in vitro to be specific for cytomegalovirus antigens. A later analysis had no HLA typing for the validation cohort, so co-occurrence there was scored across all 120 or so repertoires.

Separate from the approximately 700-subject first cohort, the validation cohort of roughly 110 subjects was the group to which the donors belonged. Concerning this clone: There is no known antigen for this receptor. Nothing much larger sits one base from this clone, and base qualities are not available.

V loses 4 bases of germline sequence and J loses 5 bases, and the interval between the two ends is 16 bases. The CDR3 covers 15 residues, taking in both the cysteine and the phenylalanine. This entry keeps only the CDR3 DNA: 45 bases, framed from base 1. The germline V gene (reference sequence) supplies CDR1 LNHDA and CDR2 SQIVND. To prepare the library, the immunoSEQ multiplex PCR assay was applied. In the original analysis: A statistical classification framework was built to diagnose cytomegalovirus status from the catalog of TCR beta chain sequences. TCRdb holds this immuneACCESS table with in-frame rearrangements only. Some clones are missing; in checked studies, unresolved V genes explain under half, and the rest has no known cause. The V and J calls and the clone size are those of that table, but D and trimming were determined from the DNA. This sample comprises 150,000 to 200,000 clones, about 84% of them detected only once. The ten largest account for roughly 1.6% of the sample.

This receptor was identified in a woman between 18 and 29 years old in good health and CMV-seronegative. The chain is assembled from TRBV19 and TRBJ2-3; 5 matching bases give a weak D call of TRBD1. The sequencing input was PBMCs. The CDR3 protein is CASSTNRLWRDTQYF. In nucleotide form, the sequence is TGTGCCAGTAGTACCAACAGGCTCTGGAGAGATACGCAGTATTTT.